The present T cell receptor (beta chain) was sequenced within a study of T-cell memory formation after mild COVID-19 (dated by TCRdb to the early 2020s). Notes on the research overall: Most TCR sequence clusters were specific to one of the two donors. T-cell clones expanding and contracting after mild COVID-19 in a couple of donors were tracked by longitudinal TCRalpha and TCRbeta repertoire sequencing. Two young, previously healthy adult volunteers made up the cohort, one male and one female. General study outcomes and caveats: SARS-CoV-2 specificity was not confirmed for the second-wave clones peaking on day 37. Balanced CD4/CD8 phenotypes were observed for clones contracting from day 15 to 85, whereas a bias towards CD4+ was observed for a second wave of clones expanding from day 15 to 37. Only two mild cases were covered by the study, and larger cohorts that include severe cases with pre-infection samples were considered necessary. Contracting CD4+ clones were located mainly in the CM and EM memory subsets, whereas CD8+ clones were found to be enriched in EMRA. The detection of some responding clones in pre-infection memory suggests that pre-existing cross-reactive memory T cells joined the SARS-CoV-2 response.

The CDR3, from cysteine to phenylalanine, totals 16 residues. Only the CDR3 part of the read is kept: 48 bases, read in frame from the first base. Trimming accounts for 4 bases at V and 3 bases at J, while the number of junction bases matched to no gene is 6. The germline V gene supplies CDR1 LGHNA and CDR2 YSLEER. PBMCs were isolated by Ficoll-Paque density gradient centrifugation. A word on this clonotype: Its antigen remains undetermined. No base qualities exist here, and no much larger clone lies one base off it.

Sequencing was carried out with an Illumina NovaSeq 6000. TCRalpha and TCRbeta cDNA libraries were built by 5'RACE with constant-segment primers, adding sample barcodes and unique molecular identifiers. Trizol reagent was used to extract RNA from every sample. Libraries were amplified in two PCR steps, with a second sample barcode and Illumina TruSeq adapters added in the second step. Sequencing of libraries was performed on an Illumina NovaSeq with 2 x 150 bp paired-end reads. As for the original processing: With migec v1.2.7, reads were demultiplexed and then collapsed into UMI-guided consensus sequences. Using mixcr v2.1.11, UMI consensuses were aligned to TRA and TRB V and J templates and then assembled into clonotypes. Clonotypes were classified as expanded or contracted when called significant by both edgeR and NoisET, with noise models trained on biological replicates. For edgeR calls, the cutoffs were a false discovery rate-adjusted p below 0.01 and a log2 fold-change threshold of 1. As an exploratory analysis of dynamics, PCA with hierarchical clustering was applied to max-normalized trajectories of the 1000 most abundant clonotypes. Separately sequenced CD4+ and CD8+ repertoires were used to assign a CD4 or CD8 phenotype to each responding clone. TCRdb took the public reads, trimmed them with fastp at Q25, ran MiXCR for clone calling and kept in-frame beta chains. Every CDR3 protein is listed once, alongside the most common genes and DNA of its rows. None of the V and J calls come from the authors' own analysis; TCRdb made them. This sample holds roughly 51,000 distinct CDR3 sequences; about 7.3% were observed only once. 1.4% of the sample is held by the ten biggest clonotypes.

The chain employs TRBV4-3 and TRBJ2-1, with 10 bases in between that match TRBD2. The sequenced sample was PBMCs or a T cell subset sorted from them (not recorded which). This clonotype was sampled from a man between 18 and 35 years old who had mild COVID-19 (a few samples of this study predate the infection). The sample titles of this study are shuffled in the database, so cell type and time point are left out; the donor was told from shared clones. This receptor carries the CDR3 CASSPRTSGLYNEQFF. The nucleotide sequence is TGCGCCAGCAGCCCCCGGACTAGCGGTCTCTACAATGAGCAGTTCTTC.